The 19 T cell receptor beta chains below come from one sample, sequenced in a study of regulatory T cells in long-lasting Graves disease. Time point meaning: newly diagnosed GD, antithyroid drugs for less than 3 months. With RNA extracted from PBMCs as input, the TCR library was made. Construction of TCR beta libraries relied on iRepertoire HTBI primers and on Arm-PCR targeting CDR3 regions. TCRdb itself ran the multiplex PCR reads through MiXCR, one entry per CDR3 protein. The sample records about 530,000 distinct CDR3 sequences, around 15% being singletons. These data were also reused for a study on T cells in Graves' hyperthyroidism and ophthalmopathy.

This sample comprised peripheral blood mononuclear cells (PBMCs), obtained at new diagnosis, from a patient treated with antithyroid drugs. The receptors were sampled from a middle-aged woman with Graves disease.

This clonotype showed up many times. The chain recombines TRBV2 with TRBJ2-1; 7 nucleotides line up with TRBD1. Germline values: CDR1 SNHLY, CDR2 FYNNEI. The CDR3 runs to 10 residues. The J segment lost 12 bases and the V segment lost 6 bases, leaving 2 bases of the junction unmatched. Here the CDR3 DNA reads TGTGCCAGCAGACAGGGGTCGCAGTTCTTC. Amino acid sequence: CASRQGSQFF.

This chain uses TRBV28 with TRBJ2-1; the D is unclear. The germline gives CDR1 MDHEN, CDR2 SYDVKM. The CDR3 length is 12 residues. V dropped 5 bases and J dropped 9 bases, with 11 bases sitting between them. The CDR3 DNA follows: TGTGCCAGCAGTGCTTTGAGGCTTGAGCAGTTCTTC. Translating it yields CASSALRLEQFF.

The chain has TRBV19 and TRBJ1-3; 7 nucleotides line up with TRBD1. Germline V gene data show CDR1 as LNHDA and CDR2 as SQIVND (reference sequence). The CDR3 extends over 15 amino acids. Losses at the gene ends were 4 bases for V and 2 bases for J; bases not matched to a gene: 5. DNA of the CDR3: TGTGCCAGTAGTACACAGGGGTCCGCTGGAAACACCATATATTTT. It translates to CASSTQGSAGNTIYF.

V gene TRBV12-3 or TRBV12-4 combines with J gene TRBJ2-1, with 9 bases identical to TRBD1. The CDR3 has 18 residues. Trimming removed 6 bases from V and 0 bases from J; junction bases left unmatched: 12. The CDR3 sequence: CASSVGTGRSYSYNEQFF. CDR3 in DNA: TGTGCCAGCAGCGTAGGGACAGGGAGGTCTTACTCCTACAATGAGCAGTTCTTC.

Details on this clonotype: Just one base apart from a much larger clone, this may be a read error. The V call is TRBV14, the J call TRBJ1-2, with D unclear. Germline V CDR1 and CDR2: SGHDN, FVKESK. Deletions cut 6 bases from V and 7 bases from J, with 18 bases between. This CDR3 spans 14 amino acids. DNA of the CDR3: TGTGCCAGCAGTTTCGGCACGGTAGATTTTGGCTACACCTTC. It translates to CASSFGTVDFGYTF.

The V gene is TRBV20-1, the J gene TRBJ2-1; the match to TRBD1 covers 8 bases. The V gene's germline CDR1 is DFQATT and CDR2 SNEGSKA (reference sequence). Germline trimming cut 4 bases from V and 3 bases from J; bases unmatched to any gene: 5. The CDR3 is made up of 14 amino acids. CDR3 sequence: CSAMDRDHYNEQFF. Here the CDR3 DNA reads TGCAGTGCTATGGACAGGGATCACTACAATGAGCAGTTCTTC.

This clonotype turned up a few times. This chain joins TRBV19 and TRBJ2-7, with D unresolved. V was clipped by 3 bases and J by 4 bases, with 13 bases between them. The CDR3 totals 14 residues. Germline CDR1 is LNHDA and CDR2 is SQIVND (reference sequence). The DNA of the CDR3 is TGTGCCAGTAGTATGCGGTCTGTTAAATACGAGCAGTACTTC. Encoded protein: CASSMRSVKYEQYF.

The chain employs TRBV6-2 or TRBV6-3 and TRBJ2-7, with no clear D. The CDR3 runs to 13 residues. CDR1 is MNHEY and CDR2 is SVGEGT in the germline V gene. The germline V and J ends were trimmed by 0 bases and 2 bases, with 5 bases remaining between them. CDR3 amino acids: CASSYSVAYEQYF. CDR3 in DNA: TGTGCCAGCAGTTACTCCGTAGCCTACGAGCAGTACTTC.

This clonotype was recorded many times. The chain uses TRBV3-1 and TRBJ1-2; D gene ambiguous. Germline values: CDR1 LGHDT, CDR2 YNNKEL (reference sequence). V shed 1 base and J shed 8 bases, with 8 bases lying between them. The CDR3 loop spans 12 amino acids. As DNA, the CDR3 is TGTGCCAGCAGCCAAGGAATTCGAGGCTACACCTTC. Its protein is CASSQGIRGYTF.

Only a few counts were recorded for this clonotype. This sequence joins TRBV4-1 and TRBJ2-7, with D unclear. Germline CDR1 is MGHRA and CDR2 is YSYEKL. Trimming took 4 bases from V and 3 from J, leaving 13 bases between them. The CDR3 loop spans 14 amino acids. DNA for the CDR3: TGCGCCAGCAGCCCTGGGGTTGGGCGCTACGAGCAGTACTTC. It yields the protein CASSPGVGRYEQYF.

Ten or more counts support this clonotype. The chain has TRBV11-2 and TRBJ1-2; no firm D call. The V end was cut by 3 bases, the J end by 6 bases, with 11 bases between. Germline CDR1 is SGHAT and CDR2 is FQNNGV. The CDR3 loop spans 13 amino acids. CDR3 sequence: CASSLQIGDGYTF. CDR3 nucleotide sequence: TGTGCCAGCAGCTTGCAGATTGGGGATGGCTACACCTTC.

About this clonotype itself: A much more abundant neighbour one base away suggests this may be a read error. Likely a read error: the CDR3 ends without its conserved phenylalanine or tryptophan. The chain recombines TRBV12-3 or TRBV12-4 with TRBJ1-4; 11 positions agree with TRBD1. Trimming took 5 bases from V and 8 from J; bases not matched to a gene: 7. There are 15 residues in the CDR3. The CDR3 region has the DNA TGTGCCAGCAGTAGAGGACAGGGGGCGCGGGAAAAACTGTTTTCT. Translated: CASSRGQGAREKLFS.

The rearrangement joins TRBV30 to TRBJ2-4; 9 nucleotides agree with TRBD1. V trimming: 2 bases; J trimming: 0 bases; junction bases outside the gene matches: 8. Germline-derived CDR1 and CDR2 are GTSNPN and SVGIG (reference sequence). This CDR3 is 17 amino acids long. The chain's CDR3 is CAWSTGQGWVAKNIQYF. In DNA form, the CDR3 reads TGTGCCTGGAGTACTGGACAGGGGTGGGTAGCCAAAAACATTCAGTACTTC.

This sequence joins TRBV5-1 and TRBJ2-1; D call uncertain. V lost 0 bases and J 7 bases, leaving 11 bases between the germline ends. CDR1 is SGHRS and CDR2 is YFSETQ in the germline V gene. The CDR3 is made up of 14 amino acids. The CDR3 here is CASSLELSQNEQFF. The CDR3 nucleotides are TGCGCCAGCAGCTTGGAGTTGAGCCAAAATGAGCAGTTCTTC.

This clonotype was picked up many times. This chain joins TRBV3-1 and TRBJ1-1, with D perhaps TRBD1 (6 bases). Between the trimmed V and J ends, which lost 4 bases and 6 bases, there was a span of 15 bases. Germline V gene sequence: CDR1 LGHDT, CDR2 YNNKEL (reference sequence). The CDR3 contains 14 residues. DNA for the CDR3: TGTGCCAGCAGCCGCGGGACACCCAACTCTGAAGCTTTCTTT. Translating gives CASSRGTPNSEAFF.

The CDR3 spells CASTITGGDYGYTF. CDR3 coding DNA: TGTGCCAGTACCATCACAGGGGGCGACTATGGCTACACCTTC. V is TRBV19 and J is TRBJ1-2, with 9 bases lining up with TRBD1. Unmatched junction bases numbered 6, after V lost 7 bases and J lost 3 bases. CDR1 is LNHDA, CDR2 SQIVND, per germline (reference sequence). The CDR3 totals 14 residues.

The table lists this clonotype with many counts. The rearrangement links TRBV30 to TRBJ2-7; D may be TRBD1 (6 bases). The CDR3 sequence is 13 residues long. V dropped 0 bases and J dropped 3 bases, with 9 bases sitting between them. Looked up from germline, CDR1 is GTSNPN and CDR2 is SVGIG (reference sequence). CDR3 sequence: CAWSVATGYEQYF. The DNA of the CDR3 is TGTGCCTGGAGTGTAGCGACAGGCTACGAGCAGTACTTC. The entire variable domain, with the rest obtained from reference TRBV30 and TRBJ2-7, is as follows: SQTIHQWPATLVQPVGSPLSLECTVEGTSNPNLYWYRQAAGRGLQLLFYSVGIGQISSEVPQNLSASRPQDRQFILSSKKLLLSDSGFYLCAWSVATGYEQYFGPGTRLTVT.

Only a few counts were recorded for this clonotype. Here the CDR3 reads CASSLGVRGVDGYTF. DNA of the CDR3: TGTGCCAGCAGCTTAGGAGTCAGGGGCGTCGATGGCTACACCTTC. This chain links TRBV7-9 with TRBJ1-2; tentative D call: TRBD1 (6 bases). The CDR3 has 15 amino acids. The V and J ends lost 1 base and 6 bases respectively, with 15 bases between them. Germline V lookup: CDR1 SEHNR, CDR2 FQNEAQ (reference sequence).

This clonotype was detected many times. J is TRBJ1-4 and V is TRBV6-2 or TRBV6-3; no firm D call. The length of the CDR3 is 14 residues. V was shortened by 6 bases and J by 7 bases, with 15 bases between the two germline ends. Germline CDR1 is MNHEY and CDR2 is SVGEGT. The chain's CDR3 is CASRLTGDGEKLFF. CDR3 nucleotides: TGTGCCAGCAGACTCACGGGAGATGGTGAAAAACTGTTTTTT.